The TCR beta chain under discussion was sequenced for a study of blood T cell repertoires in COVID-19. Method: immunoSEQ multiplex PCR; TCRdb's copy keeps in-frame clones and lacks some. Of more than 95,000 clones listed, 70% to 75% are singletons. From germline, CDR1 is SGHRS and CDR2 YFSETQ. V gave up 2 bases and J gave up 3 bases; unmatched junction bases: 5. The CDR3 length is 15 residues. This chain joins TRBV5-1 and TRBJ2-1, with 7 bases fitting TRBD1. The source is a man older than 75 with COVID-19, enrolled during active disease. The sample consisted of peripheral blood. CDR3 in amino acids: CASSFAGQDYNEQFF. DNA for the CDR3: TGCGCCAGCAGCTTCGCCGGACAGGACTACAATGAGCAGTTCTTC.